This passage covers 3 T cell receptor beta chains from one sample sequenced in a study of blood T cell repertoires in COVID-19. The data were produced by immunoSEQ multiplex PCR, yet TCRdb's version contains in-frame clones alone and is incomplete. Of 45,000 or so clones detected, roughly 90% appear once; the ten largest clones hold approximately 12%. Sequencing input: peripheral blood. Receptors originate from an elderly man with acute or convalescent COVID-19.

This chain links TRBV5-5 with TRBJ1-6, with 11 nucleotides matching TRBD1. From germline, CDR1 is SGHKS and CDR2 YYEKEE (reference sequence). J gave up 5 bases and V 3 bases, and 4 bases lay outside the gene matches. This CDR3 region has 16 residues. The CDR3 reads CASSSWTGGNNSPLHF. DNA for the CDR3: TGTGCCAGCAGCTCCTGGACAGGGGGCAATAATTCACCCCTCCACTTT.

J is TRBJ2-3 and V is TRBV3-1 (or the pseudogene TRBV3-2), with D maybe TRBD1 (6 bases). The V end was cut by 2 bases, the J end by 8 bases, with 29 bases between. CDR1 LGHDT and CDR2 YNNKEL come from the germline V gene (reference sequence). CDR3 length: 19 amino acids. DNA for the CDR3: TGTGCCAGCAGCCAATCCGCGGTATTAGGGACCGGAAGAGGGGGTACGCAGTATTTT. Residues: CASSQSAVLGTGRGGTQYF.

V gene TRBV6-1 combines with J gene TRBJ2-7; 9 bases match TRBD1. This CDR3 comprises 16 residues. With V trimmed by 0 bases and J by 5 bases, 8 bases remained unmatched. CDR1 MNHNS and CDR2 SASEGT come from the germline V gene. CDR3 residues: CASSEADPRTGDEQYF. The CDR3 bases are TGTGCCAGCAGTGAAGCGGACCCGAGGACAGGGGACGAGCAGTACTTC.